This T cell receptor beta chain emerged from a study of spatial heterogeneity in lung cancer. Across the whole study: Detection of beta-chain sequences consistently exceeded that of alpha-chain sequences.

For this clonotype: Its antigen is still unknown.

Findings and limits, study-wide: Mutation counts in tumors were tracked by counts of expanded intratumoral alpha and beta TCRs.

Time point denoted: sample taken at primary tumor resection. Samples came from 72 TRACERx patients with untreated early-stage lung cancer. Frozen PBMC, nontumor lung or tumor provided whole RNA, which was sequenced unsorted. The library protocol tagged each TCR cDNA with a unique molecular identifier. TCRdb analysed the 5' RACE reads with MiXCR anew, one entry per CDR3 protein. The top ten clones hold around 29% of a sample with 1,500 to 2,000 distinct CDR3 sequences, approximately 4.6% of them seen once. V trimming: 4 bases; J trimming: 8 bases; junction bases outside the gene matches: 9. Germline V gene data show CDR1 as MNHEY and CDR2 as SMNVEV (reference sequence). CDR3 length equals 14 residues.

The source material was lung tumor tissue, sampled at surgery. This clonotype was sampled from a male donor with early-stage non-small cell lung cancer. This chain joins TRBV27 and TRBJ1-2, with 8 nucleotides matching TRBD1. The CDR3: CASSCGTGSKGYTF. The CDR3, as DNA: TGTGCCAGCAGTTGCGGGACAGGTTCGAAAGGCTACACCTTC.